This TCR beta chain appears in the sequencing data of a study of CD8+ T cells in alopecia areata. The CDR3 is 16 amino acids. Germline V gene lookup returns CDR1 MGHRA and CDR2 YSYEKL. The trim removed 3 bases at V and 6 bases at J, leaving 13 bases unmatched. RNA was extracted and reverse transcribed into cDNA as the sequencing template. Measured with immunoSEQ multiplex PCR; TCRdb has only the in-frame clones, and not every one. The table has approximately 140,000 clones, about 88% seen once; the top ten hold approximately 13%. Described treatment: oral pan-JAK inhibitor, 5-10 mg twice daily. Samples from alopecia areata patients were lesional scalp punch biopsies and peripheral blood.

The sequence was obtained from a human donor with alopecia areata. The chain employs TRBV4-1 and TRBJ2-7; 8 bases fit TRBD1. The specimen comprised CD8+ T cells sorted from blood, sampled at week 4, from a patient treated with tofacitinib. CDR3 in amino acids: CASSQEPDRGGREQYF. The CDR3 DNA follows: TGCGCCAGCAGCCAGGAACCCGACAGGGGTGGGCGCGAGCAGTACTTC.